Shown below are 26 T cell receptor beta chains from a single sample sequenced in a study of CD8 T cells in Susac syndrome. Reverse transcription used about 0.5 to 1 ug RNA and random hexamers. Using its own MiXCR run on the immunoSEQ multiplex PCR reads, TCRdb lists one record per CDR3 protein. This sample carries some 150,000 distinct CDR3 sequences, roughly 94% of them seen once, and the ten largest clones take roughly 0.21%. Sequencing used CD8+ T cells from PBMCs. Receptor source: a human donor with multiple sclerosis.

This clonotype showed up just once. The rearrangement links TRBV9 to TRBJ2-1, with D unclear. Trimming took off 7 bases at V and 0 bases at J, with 11 bases between the two ends. Germline CDR1 and CDR2: SGDLS and YYNGEE. The CDR3 contains 14 residues. The CDR3 bases are TGTGCCAGCTCCGGGCCAAGCTCCTACAATGAGCAGTTCTTC. Translating it yields CASSGPSSYNEQFF.

V and J are TRBV6-2 or TRBV6-3 and TRBJ1-1, with TRBD1 as a possible D gene (5 bases). The CDR3 is 13 residues long. V was pared by 6 bases and J by 1 base, with 9 bases between. Germline CDR1 and CDR2: MNHEY and SVGEGT. In DNA form, the CDR3 reads TGTGCCAGCAGGTGGACAAGGAACACTGAAGCTTTCTTT. This encodes CASRWTRNTEAFF.

V and J are TRBV7-8 and TRBJ2-1; TRBD2 is a possible D gene (6 bases). Germline values: CDR1 SGHVS, CDR2 FQNEAQ. Trimming removed 5 bases at V and 6 bases at J, with 14 bases between. The CDR3 has 14 residues. The CDR3 region is CASSPKRAGNEQFF. The CDR3 DNA sequence: TGTGCCAGCAGCCCAAAGCGGGCCGGCAATGAGCAGTTCTTC.

CDR3 DNA sequence: TGTGCCAGCAGCGCTGGGGTGGCGGGGGGCTACACCTTC. It translates to CASSAGVAGGYTF. This chain joins TRBV9 and TRBJ1-2; unclear D gene. Trimming removed 3 bases at V and 8 bases at J, with 14 bases between. This CDR3 region has 13 residues. Germline CDR1 and CDR2: SGDLS and YYNGEE.

This chain uses TRBV28 with TRBJ1-2; maybe TRBD1 (5 bases). The ends were cut back, 2 bases at V and 0 bases at J, with 13 bases in the middle. The CDR3 runs 16 residues. The germline CDR1 and CDR2 sequences are MDHEN and SYDVKM. The CDR3 reads CASSLVREDPNYGYTF. CDR3 DNA sequence: TGTGCCAGCAGTTTAGTCAGGGAGGATCCTAACTATGGCTACACCTTC.

This chain links TRBV29-1 with TRBJ2-3, with 8 bases fitting TRBD1. Trimming cost V 3 bases and J 3 bases; bases outside gene matches: 5. Looked up from germline, CDR1 is SQVTM and CDR2 is ANQGSEA. This CDR3 is 14 amino acids long. The CDR3 coding sequence is TGCAGCGTTGAGGGGCAGGGGGCTACAGATACGCAGTATTTT. This translates into CSVEGQGATDTQYF.

The V call is TRBV12-3 or TRBV12-4, the J call TRBJ2-3; D is possibly TRBD1 or TRBD2 (5 bases each). The CDR3 has 15 residues. Trimming took off 5 bases at V and 4 bases at J, with 16 bases between the two ends. The CDR3 nucleotides read TGTGCCAGCAGTCCCGAATCAGGGACCCCAGATACGCAGTATTTT. Protein: CASSPESGTPDTQYF.

This clonotype was observed a handful of times. The CDR3 region is CASSGDRYNEQFF. The CDR3 nucleotides read TGTGCCAGCAGCGGGGACCGGTACAATGAGCAGTTCTTC. The chain carries TRBV9 and TRBJ2-1; D tentatively fits TRBD1 or TRBD2 (5 bases each). Trimming removed 3 bases from V and 4 bases from J, with 8 bases in between. The germline gives CDR1 SGDLS, CDR2 YYNGEE. CDR3 length: 13 amino acids.

V is TRBV12-3 or TRBV12-4 and J is TRBJ1-1, with TRBD1 matching over 9 bases. There are 14 residues in the CDR3. J lost 7 bases, V lost 5 bases, and 8 bases had no gene match. CDR3 sequence: CASSPSGTGSEAFF. The CDR3 region has the DNA TGTGCCAGCAGTCCCTCCGGGACAGGGAGTGAAGCTTTCTTT.

V and J are TRBV7-9 and TRBJ2-7; 9 bases are shared with TRBD2. Per the germline V gene, CDR1 is SEHNR and CDR2 is FQNEAQ (reference sequence). V shed 5 bases and J 2 bases; nucleotides not matched to a gene: 4. This CDR3 has 14 residues. DNA of the CDR3: TGTGCCAGCAGCCCTACTAGCGGGCCCTACGAGCAGTACTTC. Its protein is CASSPTSGPYEQYF. Full variable domain (outside the CDR3, taken from reference TRBV7-9 and TRBJ2-7): DTGVSQNPRHKITKRGQNVTFRCDPISEHNRLYWYRQTLGQGPEFLTYFQNEAQLEKSRLLSDRFSAERPKGSFSTLEIQRTEQGDSAMYLCASSPTSGPYEQYFGPGTRLTVT.

The J gene is TRBJ2-1, the V gene TRBV9; TRBD2 matches at 10 bases. The V gene end was trimmed by 2 bases and the J gene end by 7 bases; junction bases not matched to a gene: 12. CDR3 length: 17 residues. Looked up from germline, CDR1 is SGDLS and CDR2 is YYNGEE. The CDR3 bases are TGTGCCAGCAGCGTTCAGCAGCGGGGGGGCCGAGGGAATGAGCAGTTCTTC. Residues: CASSVQQRGGRGNEQFF.

The chain links TRBV23-1 to TRBJ1-2, with D maybe TRBD1 (5 bases). TRBV23-1 is an open reading frame whose function is uncertain. V shed 0 bases and J shed 7 bases, with 24 bases lying between them. CDR3 length: 18 residues. The CDR3 sequence: CASSQSPDMVNRSGGYTF. The CDR3 bases are TGCGCCAGCAGTCAATCCCCGGACATGGTCAACCGGAGTGGTGGCTACACCTTC.

This chain joins TRBV7-2 and TRBJ1-2; D is unresolved. CDR1 SGHTA and CDR2 FQGNSA come from the germline V gene. Trimming removed 4 bases at V and 4 bases at J, with 19 bases between. CDR3 length: 16 residues. CDR3 in DNA: TGTGCCAGCAGCTCCAAACCGGGCCCGGGGATCTATGGCTACACCTTC. Translated: CASSSKPGPGIYGYTF.

The chain has TRBV7-9 and TRBJ2-5; 7 bases line up with TRBD2. The J segment lost 4 bases and the V segment lost 1 base, leaving 6 bases of the junction unmatched. This CDR3 region has 15 residues. From germline, CDR1 is SEHNR and CDR2 FQNEAQ (reference sequence). CDR3 sequence reads: CASSLGPGEGETQYF. The CDR3 bases are TGTGCCAGCAGCTTAGGCCCCGGGGAGGGAGAGACCCAGTACTTC.

This chain links TRBV6-6 with TRBJ1-2; D not certain. The germline V gene has CDR1 MNHNY and CDR2 SVGAGI (reference sequence). Trimming removed 2 bases from V and 8 bases from J, with 6 bases in between. This CDR3 spans 11 amino acids. CDR3: CASSYPKGYTF. The CDR3 DNA is TGTGCCAGCAGTTACCCCAAGGGCTACACCTTC.

This clonotype was recorded only once. The chain combines TRBV15 with TRBJ1-2; D gene unclear. V was trimmed by 7 bases and J by 5 bases, leaving 8 bases between them. CDR1 and CDR2 (germline): LNHNV, YYDKDF (reference sequence). This CDR3 region has 11 residues. This chain's CDR3 is CATNGLYGYTF. CDR3 DNA sequence: TGTGCCACCAATGGCCTTTATGGCTACACCTTC.

This clonotype appeared a single time. The CDR3 sequence: CASSPGQGSVQPQHF. The CDR3 bases are TGTGCCAGCAGCCCGGGACAGGGATCTGTGCAGCCCCAGCATTTT. This chain uses TRBV7-2 with TRBJ1-5, with 9 bases lining up with TRBD1. CDR1 and CDR2 (germline): SGHTA, FQGNSA. With 5 bases clipped from V and 7 bases from J, the junction kept 9 bases outside the gene matches. The CDR3 sequence is 15 residues long.

The chain uses TRBV19 and TRBJ1-6; maybe TRBD1 (5 bases). The CDR3 sequence is 14 residues long. Deletions cut 7 bases from V and 2 bases from J, with 9 bases between. CDR1 and CDR2 from the germline V gene are LNHDA and SQIVND (reference sequence). The CDR3 loop reads CASTPGPYNSPLHF. CDR3 bases: TGTGCCAGTACCCCAGGGCCCTATAATTCACCCCTCCACTTT.

In nucleotides, the CDR3 is TGTGCCAGCAGTTTATGGGATTCAACACAGAACAATGAGCAGTTCTTC. Translated: CASSLWDSTQNNEQFF. The chain combines TRBV6-2 or TRBV6-3 with TRBJ2-1; D remains unclear. The CDR3 has 16 residues. V lost 4 bases and J lost 5, with 18 bases in between. CDR1 is MNHEY, CDR2 SVGEGT, per germline.

This chain uses TRBV11-2 with TRBJ2-3, with 8 nucleotides matching TRBD2. Germline V gene lookup returns CDR1 SGHAT and CDR2 FQNNGV. CDR3 length: 15 amino acids. V gave up 3 bases and J gave up 3 bases; unmatched junction bases: 5. CDR3 nucleotide sequence: TGTGCCAGCAGCTTTGGAGCGGGGGTAACAGATACGCAGTATTTT. The encoded protein is CASSFGAGVTDTQYF.

The V and J genes are TRBV6-5 and TRBJ2-7, with 11 nucleotides matching TRBD1. CDR3 length: 15 residues. Germline values: CDR1 MNHEY, CDR2 SVGAGI. After removal of 6 bases from V and 4 bases from J, the junction contained 8 bases not matched to a gene. CDR3: CASRSPRDRGYEQYF. CDR3 bases: TGTGCCAGCAGGTCCCCCCGGGACAGGGGGTACGAGCAGTACTTC.

V is TRBV19 and J is TRBJ1-2; the D gene is possibly TRBD1 (6 bases). Trimming removed 5 bases from V and 9 bases from J, with 16 bases in between. Germline V gene lookup returns CDR1 LNHDA and CDR2 SQIVND (reference sequence). CDR3 length: 13 residues. The CDR3 DNA follows: TGTGCCAGTAGTCCCCTCGGGGGCGGAAGCTACACCTTC. Residues: CASSPLGGGSYTF.

The chain joins TRBV6-5 to TRBJ2-5; D possibly corresponds to TRBD2 (6 bases). The V gene lost 4 bases and the J gene lost 2 bases, with 11 bases spanning the gap. CDR1 is MNHEY, CDR2 SVGAGI, per germline. The length of the CDR3 is 14 residues. Here the CDR3 DNA reads TGTGCCAGCAGTTCCACCGGGGGACAAGAGACCCAGTACTTC. Protein: CASSSTGGQETQYF.

This chain uses TRBV9 with TRBJ2-7; tentative D call: TRBD1 (5 bases). This CDR3 contains 14 residues. Germline V lookup: CDR1 SGDLS, CDR2 YYNGEE. V lost 0 bases and J lost 2, with 9 bases in between. The CDR3 sequence is CASSVGRTTYEQYF. The DNA of the CDR3 is TGTGCCAGCAGCGTAGGCCGGACAACCTACGAGCAGTACTTC. Complete variable domain (other parts from reference TRBV9 and TRBJ2-7): DSGVTQTPKHLITATGQRVTLRCSPRSGDLSVYWYQQSLDQGLQFLIQYYNGEERAKGNILERFSAQQFPDLHSELNLSSLELGDSALYFCASSVGRTTYEQYFGPGTRLTVT.

The V call is TRBV3-1, the J call TRBJ2-5, with 10 positions matching TRBD1. Looked up from germline, CDR1 is LGHDT and CDR2 is YNNKEL (reference sequence). The length of the CDR3 is 16 residues. V lost 4 bases and J lost 5; bases outside the gene matches: 10. The CDR3 region is CASSRWGTGASETQYF. The CDR3 DNA reads as TGTGCCAGCAGCCGTTGGGGGACAGGGGCCTCGGAGACCCAGTACTTC.

The rearrangement joins TRBV12-3 or TRBV12-4 to TRBJ2-3; D is perhaps TRBD2 (6 bases). Trimming shortened V by 9 bases and J by 4 bases, and 14 bases separated the two germline ends. The CDR3 sequence is 13 residues long. The DNA of the CDR3 is TGTGCCAGTGCTAGCGTACGCTCAGATACGCAGTATTTT. Translated, it gives CASASVRSDTQYF.